The present TCR beta chain was sequenced within a study of PD-1 blockade in classical Hodgkin lymphoma (dated by TCRdb to 2020 to 2021). Looking at the study overall: Nivolumab dosing was 3 mg/kg intravenously every 2 weeks, continuing until either disease progression or unacceptable toxicity. To define a peripheral blood immune signature of response to PD-1 blockade in classical Hodgkin lymphoma, the study combined TCR beta sequencing with CyTOF. Points the paper makes about the study in general: Baseline TCR diversity was reported as lower in newly diagnosed patients than in healthy donors, and lower still in relapsed/refractory patients. Diversity was lower in patients who began nivolumab less than 1 year after ASCT, so these patients were left out of later analyses to avoid confounding by immune reconstitution. Among trial patients, those achieving complete response had baseline diversity similar to that of newly diagnosed patients, while diversity was significantly lower in partial responders and progressors. The study was restricted to a single clinical trial cohort, and the causes of repertoire differences, possibly disease activity or prior therapy, were left undefined. A significant rise by C4D1 was seen in CD4+ but not CD8+ TCR diversity (p=0.0027 vs p=0.16), with the rise being most apparent in complete responders (p=0.02).

Turning to this clone: It lacks a known antigen. Base qualities are not recorded, but no much larger clone differs from it by a single base.

The germline V gene (reference sequence) gives CDR1 as LNHDA and CDR2 as SQIVND. The CDR3 covers 12 residues, taking in both the cysteine and the phenylalanine. Only the CDR3 region is kept as DNA, spanning 36 bases read in frame from base 1. The V end loses 6 bases and the J end loses 7 bases, and a stretch of 12 bases separates them. The Qiagen DNeasy kit was used to extract genomic DNA both from unsorted PBMCs and from the negatively selected CD4+ and CD8+ fractions. Using primers that anneal to V and J segments, immunoSEQ multiplex PCR amplified the TCR beta CDR3 regions. A synthetic immune receptor repertoire was used to minimize amplification bias, and any residual bias was removed computationally once sequencing was done. The original methods were these. Repertoire diversity was quantified as the Shannon entropy index using custom Python scripts. Unsorted, CD4+ and CD8+ repertoires were analyzed separately, except in combined analyses where CD4+ and CD8+ sequences were merged in silico. Clonal expansion was defined as at least a 2-fold frequency increase after treatment relative to C1D1, with a pseudocount of 0.5 for undetected baseline clones. Singleton clones were defined as clones with 0 or 1 copy at C1D1, and non-singleton clones were defined as clones with 2 or more copies. Clones expanded in unsorted samples were assigned a CD4+, CD8+ or unknown annotation through matching of protein sequences in sorted samples from the same patient. Wilcoxon tests on paired samples were used to test changes in diversity from C1D1 to C4D1. This is the immuneACCESS table as TCRdb keeps it, with only in-frame sequences that have V and J called. A part of the clones is gone; compared with another copy, unresolved V genes explain less than half, and the rest is unexplained. The V and J calls and clone size were taken over from that table, and D and trimming were inferred from the DNA. This sample comprises about 24,000 clones, approximately 79% of them detected only once. The ten top clones hold under 8% of the sample.

The time point tag for this specimen amounts to: cycle 4 day 1 (C4D1), after more than 5 weeks of nivolumab. Relapse after autologous stem cell transplantation had occurred in all trial patients, and cohorts A, B and C were distinguished by prior brentuximab vedotin exposure. The trial cohort comprised some 60 patients with relapsed/refractory classical Hodgkin lymphoma whose best overall responses were complete response, partial response or progressive disease. Single-agent nivolumab was administered to trial patients in the multi-cohort phase II CheckMate 205 trial. An independent review committee assessed best overall response by applying the 2007 International Working Group response criteria. PBMCs from the trial were collected at three points: immediately before nivolumab initiation (C1D1), and during therapy at cycle 2 day 1 and cycle 4 day 1. Peripheral blood was collected in 8 mL Vacutainer Cell Preparation Tubes, from which PBMCs were isolated by centrifugation and then cryopreserved.

The rearranged chain carries TRBV19 and TRBJ1-2; TRBD1 is possibly the D segment (6 matching bases). The sample in question was peripheral blood mononuclear cells (PBMCs), obtained before the fourth cycle of nivolumab. This TCR derives from a human donor with classical Hodgkin lymphoma. CDR3 loop: CASSAGASGYTF. The DNA sequence is as follows: TGTGCCAGTAGCGCGGGGGCGTCTGGCTACACCTTC.